Listed below are T cell receptor beta chains from one sample, sequenced in a study of cytotoxic CD8 clonotypes in ibrutinib-treated CLL. TCRdb's table, derived via immunoSEQ multiplex PCR, lists solely in-frame clones and lacks some. The table lists some 150,000 clones, around 77% of them singletons. The sequences come from PBMCs, collected after 12 months of ibrutinib treatment. These receptors were taken from a human donor with chronic lymphocytic leukemia. Both conserved end residues are part of each CDR3. The D gene is left open where the match is weak. Clone size, where shown, is once, few, many, or a class for clones that have expanded.

-	-	TRBV6-5	TRBJ1-5	CASRQYSNQPQHF	TGTGCCAGCAGACAGTATAGCAATCAGCCCCAGCATTTT
-	-	TRBV7-9	TRBJ1-2	CASSSLENNVAPGGYTF	TGTGCCAGCAGCTCCCTAGAAAACAACGTGGCCCCGGGGGGCTACACCTTC
few	-	TRBV7-3	TRBJ2-2	CASSLFGWQNTGELFF	TGTGCCAGCAGCTTATTCGGTTGGCAGAACACCGGGGAGCTGTTTTTT
-	-	TRBV11-2	TRBJ2-7	CASSLGQNYEQYF	TGTGCCAGCAGCTTAGGTCAAAACTACGAGCAGTACTTC
once	-	TRBV30	TRBJ1-6	CAWSVDLFRSYNSPLHF	TGTGCCTGGAGTGTCGACCTGTTTCGCTCCTATAATTCACCCCTCCACTTT
-	-	TRBV2	TRBJ1-4	CASNPGTTNEKLFF	TGTGCCAGCAATCCGGGTACAACTAATGAAAAACTGTTTTTT
-	-	TRBV5-1	TRBJ2-1	CASSLGLMTYNEQFF	TGCGCCAGCAGCTTGGGACTTATGACATACAATGAGCAGTTCTTC
-	-	TRBV29-1	TRBJ2-7	CSVRQPLSYEQYF	TGCAGCGTTCGACAGCCTCTTTCCTACGAGCAGTACTTC
-	-	TRBV30	TRBJ1-1	CAWSMDSLNTEAFF	TGTGCCTGGAGTATGGACAGCTTGAACACTGAAGCTTTCTTT
few	-	TRBV30	TRBJ2-3	CAWSLLAGATQYF	TGTGCCTGGAGTTTGTTGGCGGGGGCTACGCAGTATTTT
-	-	TRBV6-1	TRBJ2-5	CASQWGETQYF	TGTGCCAGCCAGTGGGGAGAGACCCAGTACTTC
many	-	TRBV6-1	TRBJ2-7	CASSEAGFPLEQYF	TGTGCCAGCAGTGAAGCGGGATTTCCCTTGGAGCAGTACTTC
-	-	TRBV5-1	TRBJ2-5	CASSVGELGETQYF	TGCGCCAGCAGCGTCGGAGAGCTGGGGGAGACCCAGTACTTC
-	-	TRBV7-9	TRBJ1-1	CASSLGQIVEDTEAFF	TGTGCCAGCAGCTTAGGCCAGATTGTGGAGGACACTGAAGCTTTCTTT
-	TRBD2	TRBV11-2	TRBJ2-3	CASSSLPLAGGTDTQYF	TGTGCCAGCAGCTCTTTACCTCTAGCGGGGGGTACAGATACGCAGTATTTT
-	TRBD2	TRBV6-5	TRBJ2-5	CASARGDQETQYF	TGTGCCAGCGCCCGGGGGGACCAAGAGACCCAGTACTTC
-	-	TRBV2	TRBJ2-5	CASKPDNQETQYF	TGTGCCAGCAAACCAGATAACCAAGAGACCCAGTACTTC
-	TRBD2	TRBV7-9	TRBJ2-7	CASRRTSVDEQYF	TGTGCCAGCAGGAGGACTAGCGTGGACGAGCAGTACTTC
-	-	TRBV11-3	TRBJ1-5	CASSRRTNQPQHF	TGTGCCAGCAGCCGCCGGACGAATCAGCCCCAGCATTTT
-	-	TRBV19	TRBJ1-2	CASSPETANYGYTF	TGTGCCAGTAGCCCCGAGACGGCTAACTATGGCTACACCTTC
-	TRBD1	TRBV28	TRBJ1-1	CASSDGQGLTTEAFF	TGTGCCAGCAGTGACGGACAGGGACTCACCACTGAAGCTTTCTTT
-	-	TRBV5-5	TRBJ2-6	CASSGTWAAGANVLTF	TGTGCCAGCAGCGGAACCTGGGCCGCTGGGGCCAACGTCCTGACTTTC
few	-	TRBV2	TRBJ2-2	CASSGQGGTGELFF	TGTGCCAGCAGTGGACAGGGAGGCACCGGGGAGCTGTTTTTT
few	TRBD1	TRBV7-2	TRBJ2-3	CASSPLISQGARDTQYF	TGTGCCAGCAGCCCCCTTATATCGCAGGGGGCGAGAGATACGCAGTATTTT
-	-	TRBV6-1	TRBJ2-7	CASKTGSREQYF	TGTGCCAGCAAAACAGGGTCCCGGGAGCAGTACTTC
few	TRBD1	TRBV7-2	TRBJ1-2	CASSLALQGARGYTF	TGTGCCAGCAGCCTAGCCCTACAGGGGGCGCGAGGCTACACCTTC
-	-	TRBV9	TRBJ2-5	CASSVGDETQYF	TGTGCCAGCAGCGTAGGGGACGAGACCCAGTACTTC
few	-	TRBV4-2	TRBJ1-1	CASSQESQSAFF	TGTGCCAGCAGCCAAGAGTCGCAGTCGGCTTTCTTT
-	-	TRBV18	TRBJ1-6	CASSLGTRPNSPLHF	TGTGCCAGCTCACTTGGGACTCGGCCAAATTCACCCCTCCACTTT
-	-	TRBV5-5	TRBJ2-7	CASSEGTASSEQYF	TGTGCCAGCAGCGAGGGGACGGCCTCCTCCGAGCAGTACTTC
-	-	TRBV25-1	TRBJ2-7	CASRTSNLHREQYF	TGTGCCAGCAGAACCTCCAATCTCCATAGGGAGCAGTACTTC